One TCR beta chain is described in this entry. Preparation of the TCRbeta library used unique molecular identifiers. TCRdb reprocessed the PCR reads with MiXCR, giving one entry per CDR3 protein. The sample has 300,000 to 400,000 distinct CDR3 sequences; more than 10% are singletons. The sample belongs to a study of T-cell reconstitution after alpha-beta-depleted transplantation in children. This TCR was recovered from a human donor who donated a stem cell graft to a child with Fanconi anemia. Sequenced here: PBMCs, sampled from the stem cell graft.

CDR3 sequence: CSARDISIGAGGGTDTQYF. CDR3 nucleotides: TGCAGTGCTAGAGATATTTCGATCGGGGCAGGGGGCGGCACAGATACGCAGTATTTT. The chain couples TRBV20-1 to TRBJ2-3, with 8 bases that match TRBD1. J was trimmed by 1 base and V by 0 bases; bases with no gene match: 15. Per germline, CDR1 DFQATT and CDR2 SNEGSKA (reference sequence). The CDR3 sequence is 19 residues long.